Listed here is a single TCR beta chain. Its antigen is not identified. Researchers took RNA transcripts and amplified the TCR beta CDR3 regions from them. HTBI primers were employed in a first-round RT-PCR of the TCR CDR3. TCRdb used MiXCR to reprocess the multiplex PCR reads, holding one entry per CDR3 protein. The sample yields more than 300,000 distinct CDR3 sequences, roughly 18% seen once. The data stem from a study of T cells in Graves' hyperthyroidism and ophthalmopathy. The study's findings and limits: The model forecast ophthalmopathy, anticipating it by a median around 6.9 months before onset.

The CDR3 totals 14 residues. Deletions cut 0 bases from V and 7 bases from J, with 9 bases between. Looked up from germline, CDR1 is MNHEY and CDR2 is SMNVEV (reference sequence). The clonotype was recovered from a man in his late teens or twenties with Graves' ophthalmopathy. Source material: blood. This chain links TRBV27 with TRBJ2-2, with D maybe TRBD1 (6 bases). The chain's CDR3 is CASSLSGGGGELFF. The CDR3 DNA reads as TGTGCCAGCAGTTTATCAGGGGGTGGCGGGGAGCTGTTTTTT.